The 30 T cell receptor beta chains listed next were all sequenced from one sample in a study of T cell responses to AZD1222 COVID-19 vaccine. Using immunoSEQ multiplex PCR, the repertoire was profiled, and TCRdb retains in-frame clones only, with some absent. Of 200,000 to 250,000 clones listed, about 94% were seen once; the top ten hold over 1.5%. The sample consisted of peripheral blood, taken 28 days after the second dose of the MenACWY control vaccine. All receptors derive from an adult who received the MenACWY meningococcal vaccine as a control.

This chain uses TRBV27 with TRBJ1-2, with 7 bases matching TRBD1. CDR1 MNHEY and CDR2 SMNVEV come from the germline V gene (reference sequence). V trimming: 5 bases; J trimming: 6 bases; junction bases outside the gene matches: 6. This CDR3 is built from 13 residues. This CDR3 is CASSDRDWNGYTF. CDR3 in DNA: TGTGCCAGCAGTGACAGGGATTGGAATGGCTACACCTTC.

This sequence joins TRBV13 and TRBJ2-2; 13 nucleotides match TRBD2. Germline lookup yields CDR1 PRHDT and CDR2 FYEKMQ (reference sequence). This CDR3 comprises 15 residues. V gave up 4 bases and J gave up 5 bases; unmatched junction bases: 1. CDR3 region: CASSWGLAGTGELFF. The CDR3 DNA sequence: TGTGCCAGCAGCTGGGGACTAGCGGGGACCGGGGAGCTGTTTTTT.

V usage is TRBV25-1 and J usage is TRBJ2-7; D possibly uses TRBD1 or TRBD2 (5 bases each). Germline V gene sequence: CDR1 MGHDK, CDR2 SYGVNS. Trimming cost V 4 bases and J 6 bases, with 10 bases left between them. The CDR3 has 12 amino acids. CDR3 in amino acids: CASSGGFLEQYF. The CDR3 coding sequence is TGTGCCAGCAGTGGGGGGTTCCTCGAGCAGTACTTC.

The chain couples TRBV13 to TRBJ1-2; D is perhaps TRBD1 (5 bases). Germline V gives CDR1 PRHDT, CDR2 FYEKMQ (reference sequence). The CDR3 is made up of 14 amino acids. Trimming stripped 4 bases from V and 12 bases from J, with 21 bases between. The CDR3 sequence is CASSSSAGRDFHTF. The CDR3 DNA is TGTGCCAGCAGCTCGAGTGCAGGGAGGGATTTCCACACCTTC.

V and J are TRBV5-1 and TRBJ1-2; no firm D call. Germline V CDR1 and CDR2: SGHRS, YFSETQ. V lost 0 bases, J lost 6 bases, and 9 bases lay in between. This CDR3 has 13 amino acids. Here the CDR3 DNA reads TGCGCCAGCAGCTTGGAGGGAGAGGATGGCTACACCTTC. It is translated as CASSLEGEDGYTF.

This chain connects TRBV6-5 to TRBJ1-2, with 7 bases that match TRBD1. In germline, CDR1 is MNHEY, CDR2 SVGAGI. The CDR3 is made up of 16 amino acids. V gave up 0 bases and J gave up 1 base; unmatched junction bases: 5. This chain's CDR3 is CASSYSLQGNNYGYTF. DNA for the CDR3: TGTGCCAGCAGTTACTCGCTACAGGGGAATAACTATGGCTACACCTTC.

A single count supports this clone. The V and J genes are TRBV6-5 and TRBJ1-1, with D possibly matching TRBD1 (6 bases). V lost 8 bases and J lost 2, with 15 bases in between. This CDR3 spans 14 amino acids. The germline V gene has CDR1 MNHEY and CDR2 SVGAGI. The CDR3 spells CASSSRGRNTEAFF. The CDR3 region has the DNA TGTGCCAGCTCTAGCAGGGGACGTAACACTGAAGCTTTCTTT.

The chain is built from TRBV4-2 and TRBJ2-1, with unresolved D. Looked up from germline, CDR1 is LGHNA and CDR2 is YNFKEQ. Deletions cut 5 bases from V and 5 bases from J, with 7 bases between. The CDR3 loop spans 12 amino acids. The CDR3 sequence is CASSDWNNEQFF. CDR3 nucleotides: TGTGCCAGCAGCGACTGGAACAATGAGCAGTTCTTC.

The chain couples TRBV7-3 to TRBJ1-2; possible D gene TRBD1, 6 bases. Germline V lookup: CDR1 SGHTA, CDR2 FQGTGA. V was trimmed by 1 base and J by 5 bases, leaving 11 bases between them. There are 14 residues in the CDR3. CDR3 sequence reads: CASSLNREGYGYTF. DNA of the CDR3: TGTGCCAGCAGCTTAAACAGGGAAGGATATGGCTACACCTTC.

The CDR3 DNA follows: TGTGCCAGCAGCTACGGGACTAGCAATGAGCAGTTCTTC. Translation gives CASSYGTSNEQFF. The J gene is TRBJ2-1, the V gene TRBV5-4; the match to TRBD2 covers 8 bases. CDR3 size: 13 residues. The V and J ends lost 3 bases and 6 bases, in that order; junction bases with no gene match: 2. Looked up from germline, CDR1 is SGHNT and CDR2 is YYREEE (reference sequence).

This chain joins TRBV12-3 or TRBV12-4 and TRBJ1-5; D gene uncertain. The CDR3 is made up of 13 amino acids. Trimming removed 5 bases at V and 9 bases at J, with 14 bases between. CDR3 in amino acids: CASSPRNQMPQHF. For the CDR3, the DNA is TGTGCCAGCAGTCCCCGTAATCAGATGCCCCAGCATTTT.

This chain connects TRBV10-3 to TRBJ1-2; 8 nucleotides agree with TRBD1. Trimming cost V 6 bases and J 5 bases; bases outside gene matches: 5. Looked up from germline, CDR1 is ENHRY and CDR2 is SYGVKD. This CDR3 is built from 13 residues. CDR3 protein: CAIRLTGEYGYTF. The CDR3 nucleotides are TGTGCCATCAGACTGACAGGGGAATATGGCTACACCTTC.

CDR3 nucleotides: TGCAGCGCCCGGACAGGGGCGAGCGAGCAGTACTTC. It codes for CSARTGASEQYF. V and J are TRBV29-1 and TRBJ2-7; TRBD1 matches at 9 bases. V dropped 7 bases and J dropped 6; count of bases not matched to a gene: 7. The CDR3 contains 12 residues. Per the germline V gene, CDR1 is SQVTM and CDR2 is ANQGSEA.

V usage is TRBV4-1 and J usage is TRBJ1-5, with TRBD1 matching over 7 bases. The V and J ends lost 1 base and 6 bases, in that order; junction bases with no gene match: 9. The CDR3 extends over 16 amino acids. Germline-derived CDR1 and CDR2 are MGHRA and YSYEKL. The CDR3 nucleotides read TGCGCCAGCAGCCAAGTACTAGGGGGCTCGGGTCAGCCCCAGCATTTT. Residues: CASSQVLGGSGQPQHF.

This sequence joins TRBV2 and TRBJ1-5; 10 positions match TRBD1. The V and J ends lost 5 bases and 5 bases, in that order; junction bases with no gene match: 3. The CDR3 covers 14 residues. Germline V gene sequence: CDR1 SNHLY, CDR2 FYNNEI. CDR3 region: CASSRDRGHQPQHF. CDR3 coding DNA: TGTGCCAGCAGTAGGGACAGGGGCCATCAGCCCCAGCATTTT.

This chain links TRBV11-2 with TRBJ2-7, with TRBD1 identical over 9 bases. CDR1 is SGHAT and CDR2 is FQNNGV in the germline V gene. The CDR3 runs to 16 residues. V trimming: 7 bases; J trimming: 1 base; junction bases outside the gene matches: 11. The CDR3 DNA sequence: TGTGCCAGCACTCCTTTCAATGACAGGGGGTCCTACGAGCAGTACTTC. Translating gives CASTPFNDRGSYEQYF.

The chain carries TRBV28 and TRBJ1-6, with D possibly TRBD1 on 5 matching bases. V was clipped by 3 bases and J by 0 bases, with 9 bases between them. The germline V gene has CDR1 MDHEN and CDR2 SYDVKM. This CDR3 has 16 residues. The CDR3 coding sequence is TGTGCCAGCAGTTTGGCAGGGAGCTCCTATAATTCACCCCTCCACTTT. This codes for CASSLAGSSYNSPLHF.

V usage is TRBV28 and J usage is TRBJ1-2; no clear D. The CDR3 has 12 amino acids. V lost 3 bases and J 4 bases, leaving 6 bases between the germline ends. Germline V gives CDR1 MDHEN, CDR2 SYDVKM. The CDR3 sequence is CASSLYPYGYTF. The CDR3 DNA is TGTGCCAGCAGTTTGTATCCCTATGGCTACACCTTC.

This chain links TRBV11-3 with TRBJ2-3; TRBD1 aligns across 9 bases. This CDR3 has 15 amino acids. V lost 5 bases, J lost 5 bases, and 8 bases stayed unmatched. Per the germline V gene, CDR1 is SGHNT and CDR2 is YENEEA. The CDR3 region has the DNA TGTGCCAGCAGCCCAACCGGGACAGGGAGAGATACGCAGTATTTT. This encodes CASSPTGTGRDTQYF.

The chain uses TRBV7-2 and TRBJ1-5, with D unresolved. This CDR3 spans 17 amino acids. V was cut by 0 bases and J by 0 bases, with 12 bases left in between. CDR1 SGHTA and CDR2 FQGNSA come from the germline V gene. CDR3 DNA: TGTGCCAGCAGCTTAGCGCCCGGTGGGGTTAGCAATCAGCCCCAGCATTTT. Translation: CASSLAPGGVSNQPQHF.

V gene TRBV21-1 combines with J gene TRBJ2-7; the D call of TRBD1 is as the table states it, not checked on the DNA. TRBV21-1 is assigned pseudogene status. The CDR3 totals 18 residues. The CDR3, as DNA: TGTGCCAGCAGCAAAGCGTTCGGACAGGGGCTGAGGGGTTACGAGCAGTACTTC. Translating gives CASSKAFGQGLRGYEQYF.

V gene TRBV11-2 combines with J gene TRBJ1-4; possible D gene TRBD1, 5 bases. Deletions cut 3 bases from V and 14 bases from J, with 13 bases between. The CDR3 is 12 amino acids. Germline V gene data show CDR1 as SGHAT and CDR2 as FQNNGV. This CDR3 reads CASSLGRGGLFF. The CDR3 DNA is TGTGCCAGCAGCTTGGGGAGGGGAGGGCTGTTTTTT.

The chain carries TRBV6-2 or TRBV6-3 and TRBJ1-2, with D tentatively TRBD1 (5 bases). The CDR3 length is 17 residues. Trimming pared 4 bases from V and 2 bases from J, leaving 20 bases between. CDR1 MNHEY and CDR2 SVGEGT come from the germline V gene. The CDR3 DNA reads as TGTGCCAGCAGTTTTTACGCAGGGCTGACAAACAACTATGGCTACACCTTC. Protein sequence: CASSFYAGLTNNYGYTF.

This chain joins TRBV12-3 or TRBV12-4 and TRBJ2-7; D is possibly TRBD2 (6 bases). Deletions cut 5 bases from V and 9 bases from J, with 17 bases between. CDR3 size: 13 residues. CDR3 residues: CASSVAAGGLQYF. The DNA for the CDR3 is TGTGCCAGCAGTGTGGCCGCCGGGGGTTTGCAGTACTTC.

The rearrangement uses TRBV5-4 and TRBJ1-2; D unclear. CDR1 and CDR2 from the germline V gene are SGHNT and YYREEE (reference sequence). V lost 0 bases and J 6 bases, leaving 12 bases between the germline ends. The CDR3 spans 14 residues. CDR3 nucleotide sequence: TGTGCCAGCAGCTTGGCCTTCGCGGGTGATGGCTACACCTTC. Protein product: CASSLAFAGDGYTF.

This chain connects TRBV5-6 to TRBJ2-7, with a weak D call TRBD1 (6 bases). CDR1 and CDR2 from the germline V gene are SGHDT and YYEEEE. V lost 2 bases, J lost 5 bases, and 11 bases lay in between. The CDR3 covers 13 residues. The CDR3 reads CASSLARGHEQYF. The DNA for the CDR3 is TGTGCCAGCAGCTTAGCCAGGGGCCACGAGCAGTACTTC.

The chain combines TRBV6-1 with TRBJ2-7; weak D call: TRBD2 (5 bases). The V and J ends lost 0 bases and 2 bases respectively, with 17 bases between them. Germline CDR1 MNHNS, CDR2 SASEGT. The CDR3 contains 17 residues. CDR3 residues: CASSEAGILVVPYEQYF. The CDR3 DNA follows: TGTGCCAGCAGTGAAGCCGGGATTTTGGTTGTTCCCTACGAGCAGTACTTC.

The chain recombines TRBV5-6 with TRBJ2-1; no definite D call. The germline V and J ends were trimmed by 2 bases and 0 bases, with 6 bases remaining between them. Germline lookup yields CDR1 SGHDT and CDR2 YYEEEE. This CDR3 is built from 14 residues. The CDR3 sequence: CASSFGGSYNEQFF. The CDR3 nucleotides are TGTGCCAGCAGCTTTGGCGGCTCCTACAATGAGCAGTTCTTC.

The chain recombines TRBV27 with TRBJ1-2, with 7 positions matching TRBD1. CDR3 length: 13 amino acids. CDR1 MNHEY and CDR2 SMNVEV come from the germline V gene (reference sequence). Trimming at V came to 5 bases and at J to 7 bases, leaving 7 bases not matched to a gene. Here the CDR3 reads CASSPGQVFGYTF. CDR3 nucleotides: TGTGCCAGCAGTCCCGGACAGGTATTTGGCTACACCTTC.

This clone was found a few times. The chain is built from TRBV3-1 (or the pseudogene TRBV3-2) and TRBJ1-1; D perhaps matches TRBD1 (6 bases). This CDR3 spans 16 amino acids. V was shortened by 0 bases and J by 3 bases, with 14 bases between the two germline ends. The germline V gene encodes CDR1 LGHDT and CDR2 YNNKEL (reference sequence). As DNA, the CDR3 is TGTGCCAGCAGCCAAGACGGCAACAGGGCATACACTGAAGCTTTCTTT. The encoded protein is CASSQDGNRAYTEAFF.